This T cell receptor (beta chain) was captured in a study of T cell repertoires in cytomegalovirus infection. Study summary: CMV infection plus the matching HLA type was flagged by public TCR beta signatures. Findings and caveats of the study: In two of eight donors, the top clonotype was HLA-C-restricted CMV-specific. Cumulative public TCR beta family frequency identified CMV carriers with the relevant HLA.

Concerning this clonotype itself: The antigen remains unidentified.

The germline CDR1 and CDR2 sequences are MNHEY and SVGAGI. This CDR3 spans 16 amino acids. V shed 0 bases, J shed 6 bases, and the junction held 6 bases outside the gene matches. One entry per CDR3 protein results from TCRdb running MiXCR on the reads. The sample has under 800,000 distinct CDR3 sequences, roughly 26% seen once. V and J are TRBV6-5 and TRBJ2-1; 9 bases fit TRBD1. The TCR comes from a human donor in good health (CMV status not recorded). Some clones in this sample may be carry-over from other donors' samples. Sequenced material: CD8+ T cells from PBMCs. The CDR3 coding sequence is TGTGCCAGCAGTTACTCGGGGGACAGGGAGTTCAATGAGCAGTTCTTC. This encodes CASSYSGDREFNEQFF.